This T cell receptor (beta chain) was observed in a study of cytomegalovirus exposure and HLA in healthy donors. The study ran its PCR with 60 Vbeta and 13 Jbeta primers. TCRdb's table, derived via immunoSEQ multiplex PCR, lists solely in-frame clones and lacks some. The sample lists around 90,000 clones, approximately 81% occurring once. About this clone itself: Its antigen is currently unknown.

Study outcomes and limitations: An assumption of roughly uniform sequencing depth across donors underlay the presence/absence analyses. Whilst most TCR sequences proved rare, a subset of public TCRs occurred across many donors. Reports indicate that TCR beta sequences accurately predicted the HLA-A and HLA-B alleles of most subjects. Using the classifier, cytomegalovirus status was reportedly diagnosed with high specificity and sensitivity.

This TCR derives from a woman between 40 and 55 years old in good health and CMV-seronegative. Sequenced: PBMCs.

CDR3 coding DNA: TGTGCCAGCAGCATTAGCCGGGGACAAGGGGCAGATACGCAGTATTTT. It specifies CASSISRGQGADTQYF. This rearrangement joins TRBV5-6 to TRBJ2-3; tentatively, D is TRBD1 (6 bases). Trimming pared 4 bases from V and 4 bases from J, leaving 19 bases between. Germline assignment: CDR1 SGHDT and CDR2 YYEEEE. The CDR3 sequence is 16 residues long.